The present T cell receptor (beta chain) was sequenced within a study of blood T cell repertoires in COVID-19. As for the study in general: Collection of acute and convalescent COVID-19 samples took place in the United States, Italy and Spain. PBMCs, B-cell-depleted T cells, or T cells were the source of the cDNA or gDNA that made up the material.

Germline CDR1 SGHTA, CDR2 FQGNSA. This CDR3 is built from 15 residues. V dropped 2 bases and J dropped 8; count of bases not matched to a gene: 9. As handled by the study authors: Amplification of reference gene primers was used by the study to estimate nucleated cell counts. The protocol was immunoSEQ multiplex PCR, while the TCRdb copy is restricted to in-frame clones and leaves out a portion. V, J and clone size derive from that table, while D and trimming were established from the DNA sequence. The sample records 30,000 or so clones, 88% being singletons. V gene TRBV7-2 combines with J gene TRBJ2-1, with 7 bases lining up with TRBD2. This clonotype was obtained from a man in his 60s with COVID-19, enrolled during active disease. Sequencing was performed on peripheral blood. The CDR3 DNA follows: TGTGCCAGCAGCTTAAGTCCCGGACTAGTCGATGAGCAGTTCTTC. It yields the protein CASSLSPGLVDEQFF.